This T cell receptor beta chain was sequenced for a study of shared clonotypes between healthy human individuals. Whole-study findings and limits: Investigators expected sequencing depth to affect clonotype sharing among donors.

Comment on this clone: Its target is not known.

TCRdb's table, derived via immunoSEQ multiplex PCR, lists solely in-frame clones and lacks some. The sample yields roughly 490,000 clones, 79% seen once. The germline gives CDR1 SEHNR, CDR2 FQNEAQ (reference sequence). This CDR3 is built from 12 residues. Trimming removed 5 bases at V and 6 bases at J, with 8 bases between. This chain uses TRBV7-9 with TRBJ2-1; unclear D gene. The sequence came from a woman aged 40 to 49 in good health. Some clones in this sample may be carry-over from other donors' samples. Sequenced: PBMCs. The CDR3 nucleotides read TGTGCCAGCAGCCGCCCTACCAATGAGCAGTTCTTC. Translation: CASSRPTNEQFF.